The 6 T cell receptor beta chains in this list originate from one sample, sequenced in a study of CD8+ T cells in alopecia areata. This sample's treatment: oral pan-JAK inhibitor, 5-10 mg twice daily. TCR sequencing used cDNA made by reverse transcription of extracted RNA. Sequencing was performed with immunoSEQ multiplex PCR; in TCRdb, only in-frame clones are kept and a portion is missing. The table includes 200,000 to 250,000 clones, 50% to 75% detected once. This material consisted of CD4+ T cells sorted from blood, taken at week 4, from a patient treated with tofacitinib. The receptor source for this set is a human donor with alopecia areata.

V usage is TRBV5-1 and J usage is TRBJ2-7; 8 bases map to TRBD1. With 2 bases clipped from V and 2 bases from J, the junction kept 6 bases outside the gene matches. Looked up from germline, CDR1 is SGHRS and CDR2 is YFSETQ. The CDR3 length is 15 residues. The CDR3 DNA reads TGCGCCAGCAGCTTCCCGGGACAGGCTACCTACGAGCAGTACTTC. Protein: CASSFPGQATYEQYF. The full variable domain, in which reference TRBV5-1 and TRBJ2-7 provide the parts outside the CDR3, is KAGVTQTPRYLIKTRGQQVTLSCSPISGHRSVSWYQQTPGQGLQFLFEYFSETQRNKGNFPGRFSGRQFSNSRSEMNVSTLELGDSALYLCASSFPGQATYEQYFGPGTRLTVT.

The V call is TRBV27, the J call TRBJ1-2; D is uncertain. Per germline, CDR1 MNHEY and CDR2 SMNVEV (reference sequence). This CDR3 region has 13 residues. V shed 5 bases and J shed 4 bases, with 11 bases lying between them. Here the CDR3 reads CASSGREGYGYTF. As DNA, the CDR3 is TGTGCCAGCAGTGGACGTGAAGGCTATGGCTACACCTTC.

This clone has just a few counts. The V call is TRBV30, the J call TRBJ1-5; no definite D call. The CDR3 extends over 13 amino acids. Germline CDR1 and CDR2: GTSNPN and SVGIG (reference sequence). Trimming shortened V by 2 bases and J by 7 bases, and 12 bases separated the two germline ends. CDR3 amino acids: CAWSQDGRQPQHF. The CDR3 DNA reads as TGTGCCTGGAGTCAGGACGGGAGACAGCCCCAGCATTTT.

The genes are TRBV29-1 and TRBJ1-4; perhaps TRBD1 as D (5 bases). Trimming removed 5 bases from V and 7 bases from J, with 17 bases in between. The germline V gene encodes CDR1 SQVTM and CDR2 ANQGSEA. There are 14 residues in the CDR3. CDR3 bases: TGCAGCGTTAGGATTGGGGCAGGGAGTGAAAAACTGTTTTTT. This gives the protein CSVRIGAGSEKLFF.

The chain couples TRBV9 to TRBJ2-5; perhaps TRBD2 as D (5 bases). V lost 0 bases to trimming and J lost 5 bases, with 14 bases between them. The germline V gene encodes CDR1 SGDLS and CDR2 YYNGEE. CDR3 length equals 15 residues. The CDR3: CASSVAVGEAETQYF. In DNA form, the CDR3 reads TGTGCCAGCAGCGTAGCGGTGGGAGAGGCCGAGACCCAGTACTTC.

The chain combines TRBV5-4 with TRBJ2-2, with 8 bases lining up with TRBD1. The V gene end was trimmed by 2 bases and the J gene end by 6 bases; junction bases not matched to a gene: 6. Germline loops: CDR1 SGHNT, CDR2 YYREEE (reference sequence). The CDR3 length is 15 residues. The CDR3, as DNA: TGTGCCAGCAGCTTAGCAGGACAGGGATCCGGGGAGCTGTTTTTT. It specifies CASSLAGQGSGELFF.